This T cell receptor (beta chain) was captured in a study of early T cells in non-severe SARS-CoV-2 infection. Study-level background: Chains from this unsorted whole-blood bulk RNA could not be paired.

This clonotype showed up just once. Its target is unknown. The protocol attached unique molecular identifiers to individual cDNA molecules. Each CDR3 protein is one row after TCRdb ran MiXCR on the 5' RACE reads. The sample has around 58,000 distinct CDR3 sequences, approximately 12% seen once. Study conclusions and caveats: Sequences matched to VDJdb favored anti-spike CD8 responses, while private and CD4 specificities were missed.

The CDR3 has 11 amino acids. Per the germline V gene, CDR1 is SQVTM and CDR2 is ANQGSEA. V was cut by 6 bases and J by 4 bases, with 9 bases left in between. The TCR comes from an adult who was a healthcare worker with PCR-confirmed SARS-CoV-2 infection or an uninfected control (not recorded which). Material for sequencing was whole blood. The chain carries TRBV29-1 and TRBJ1-1, with D unresolved. The CDR3 here is CSVVLVTEAFF. The CDR3 nucleotides read TGCAGCGTAGTTTTGGTCACTGAAGCTTTCTTT.